The clone carrying this T cell receptor (beta chain) was seen at least ten times. The CDR3 sequence is 13 residues long. The junction had 2 bases not matched to a gene; V was cut back by 0 bases and J by 7 bases. Amplified regions were TCR beta CDR3 sequences from RNA transcripts. The TCR CDR3 was amplified in a first-round RT-PCR using the HTBI primer set. TCRdb fed the multiplex PCR reads into MiXCR, producing one record per CDR3 protein. This table holds fewer than 350,000 distinct CDR3 sequences, roughly 18% found once. Investigators excluded patients with uncontrolled infection, other autoimmune disease, pregnancy or lactation. Fresh peripheral blood, approximately 10 ml, was the source of the PBMCs. This sample was taken from a study of T cells in Graves' hyperthyroidism and ophthalmopathy. About the research overall: Sampling of peripheral blood happened at initial diagnosis, prior to any treatment.

The TCR sequence derives from a woman aged 40 to 55 with Graves' ophthalmopathy. The sequencing sample was made of blood. The rearrangement links TRBV12-3 or TRBV12-4 to TRBJ1-1; TRBD1 matches at 7 bases. This chain's CDR3 is CASSLARDSEAFF. The DNA for the CDR3 is TGTGCCAGCAGTTTAGCCCGGGACAGTGAAGCTTTCTTT.